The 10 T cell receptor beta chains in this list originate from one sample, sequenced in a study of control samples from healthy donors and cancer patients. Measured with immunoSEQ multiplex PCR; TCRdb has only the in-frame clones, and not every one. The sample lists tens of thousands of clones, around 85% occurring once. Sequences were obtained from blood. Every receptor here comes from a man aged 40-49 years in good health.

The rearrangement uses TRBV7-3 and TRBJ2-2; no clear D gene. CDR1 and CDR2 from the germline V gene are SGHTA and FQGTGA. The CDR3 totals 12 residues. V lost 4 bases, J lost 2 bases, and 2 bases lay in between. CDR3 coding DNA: TGTGCCAGCAGCTCTAACACCGGGGAGCTGTTTTTT. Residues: CASSSNTGELFF.

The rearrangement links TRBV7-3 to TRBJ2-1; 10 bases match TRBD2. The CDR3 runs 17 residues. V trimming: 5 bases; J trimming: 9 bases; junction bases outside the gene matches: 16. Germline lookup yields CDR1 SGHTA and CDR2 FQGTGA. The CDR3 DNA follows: TGTGCCAGCAGCCCAACCCCCCCAGCGGGAGGGCGGGGTGAGCAGTTCTTC. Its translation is CASSPTPPAGGRGEQFF. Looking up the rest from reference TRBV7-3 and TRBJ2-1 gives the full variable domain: GAGVSQTPSNKVTEKGKYVELRCDPISGHTALYWYRQSLGQGPEFLIYFQGTGAADDSGLPNDRFFAVRPEGSVSTLKIQRTERGDSAVYLCASSPTPPAGGRGEQFFGPGTRLTVL.

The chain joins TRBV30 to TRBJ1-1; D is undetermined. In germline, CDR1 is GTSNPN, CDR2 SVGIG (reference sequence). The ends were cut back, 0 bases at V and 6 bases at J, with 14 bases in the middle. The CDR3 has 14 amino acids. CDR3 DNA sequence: TGTGCCTGGAGTGTGGCTGAAGAAGACCCTGAAGCTTTCTTT. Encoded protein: CAWSVAEEDPEAFF.

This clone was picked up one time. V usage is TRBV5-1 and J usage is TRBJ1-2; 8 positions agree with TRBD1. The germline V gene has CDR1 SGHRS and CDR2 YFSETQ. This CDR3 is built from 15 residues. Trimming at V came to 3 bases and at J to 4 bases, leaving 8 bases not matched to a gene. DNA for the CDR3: TGCGCCAGCAGCTCGGATAGAACAGGGGGCTATGGCTACACCTTC. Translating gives CASSSDRTGGYGYTF.

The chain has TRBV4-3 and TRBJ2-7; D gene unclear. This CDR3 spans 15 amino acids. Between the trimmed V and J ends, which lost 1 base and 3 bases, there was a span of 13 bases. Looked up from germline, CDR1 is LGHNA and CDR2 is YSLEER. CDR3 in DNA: TGCGCCAGCAGCCAAGGGCACTTCAGGAGCTACGAGCAGTACTTC. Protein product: CASSQGHFRSYEQYF.

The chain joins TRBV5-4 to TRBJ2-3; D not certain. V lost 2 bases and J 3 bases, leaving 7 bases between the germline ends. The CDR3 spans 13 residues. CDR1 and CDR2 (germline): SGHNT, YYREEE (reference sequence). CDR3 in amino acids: CASSFVVTDTQYF. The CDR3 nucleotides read TGTGCCAGCAGCTTTGTGGTTACAGATACGCAGTATTTT.

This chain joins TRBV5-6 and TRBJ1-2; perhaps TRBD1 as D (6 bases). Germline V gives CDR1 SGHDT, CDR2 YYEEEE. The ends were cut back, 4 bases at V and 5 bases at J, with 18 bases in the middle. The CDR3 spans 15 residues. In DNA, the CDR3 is TGTGCCAGCAGCCGGACAGACGGTTTTTGGTATGGCTACACCTTC. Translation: CASSRTDGFWYGYTF.

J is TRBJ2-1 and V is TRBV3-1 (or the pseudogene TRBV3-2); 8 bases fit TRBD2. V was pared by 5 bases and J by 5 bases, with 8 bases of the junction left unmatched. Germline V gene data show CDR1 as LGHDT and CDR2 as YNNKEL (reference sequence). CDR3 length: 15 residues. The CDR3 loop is CASSFGLAGHNEQFF. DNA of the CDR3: TGTGCCAGCAGCTTCGGACTAGCCGGTCACAATGAGCAGTTCTTC.

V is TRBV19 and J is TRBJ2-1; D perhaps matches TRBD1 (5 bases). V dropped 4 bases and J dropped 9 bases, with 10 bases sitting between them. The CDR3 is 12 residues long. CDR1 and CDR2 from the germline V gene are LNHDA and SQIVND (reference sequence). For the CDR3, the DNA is TGTGCCAGTAGTAGGGGCTCTGGTGAGCAGTTCTTC. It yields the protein CASSRGSGEQFF.

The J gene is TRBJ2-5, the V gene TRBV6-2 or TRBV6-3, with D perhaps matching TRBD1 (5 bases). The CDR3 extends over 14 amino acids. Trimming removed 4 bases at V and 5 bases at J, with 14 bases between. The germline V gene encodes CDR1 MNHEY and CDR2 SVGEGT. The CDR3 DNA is TGTGCCAGCAGTTCCCCAGTAGGGGTGGAGACCCAGTACTTC. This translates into CASSSPVGVETQYF.